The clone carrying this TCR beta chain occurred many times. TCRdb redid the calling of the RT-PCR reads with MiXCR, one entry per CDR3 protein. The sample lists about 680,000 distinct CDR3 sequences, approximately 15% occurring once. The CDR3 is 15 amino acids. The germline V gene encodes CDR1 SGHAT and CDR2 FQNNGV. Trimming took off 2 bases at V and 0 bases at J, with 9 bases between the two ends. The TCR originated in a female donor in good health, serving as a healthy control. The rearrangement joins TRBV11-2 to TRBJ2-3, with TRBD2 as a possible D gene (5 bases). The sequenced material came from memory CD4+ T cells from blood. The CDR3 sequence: CASSLQAASTDTQYF. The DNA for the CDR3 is TGTGCCAGCAGCTTACAAGCGGCTAGCACAGATACGCAGTATTTT.